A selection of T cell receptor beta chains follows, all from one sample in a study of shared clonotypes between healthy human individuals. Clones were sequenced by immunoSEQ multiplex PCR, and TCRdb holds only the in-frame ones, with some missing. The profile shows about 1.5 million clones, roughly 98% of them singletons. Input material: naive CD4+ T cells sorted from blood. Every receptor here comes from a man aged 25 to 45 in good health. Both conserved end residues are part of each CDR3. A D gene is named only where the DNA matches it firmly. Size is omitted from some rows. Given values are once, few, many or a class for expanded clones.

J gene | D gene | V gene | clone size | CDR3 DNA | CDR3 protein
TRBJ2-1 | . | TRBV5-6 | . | TGTGCCAGCAGTTCCTACAACTTATTGGAGCAGTTCTTC | CASSSYNLLEQFF
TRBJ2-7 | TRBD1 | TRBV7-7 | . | TGTGCTAGCAGCTTGCCGGGACAGGTGGCCTACGAGCAGTACTTC | CASSLPGQVAYEQYF
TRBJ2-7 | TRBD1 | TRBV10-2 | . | TGCGCCAGCAGGGCCGGGACAGTGAGCTCCTACGAGCAGTACTTC | CASRAGTVSSYEQYF
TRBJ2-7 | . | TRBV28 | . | TGTGCCAGTATATGGCGGAGCAGGGAGCAGTACTTC | CASIWRSREQYF
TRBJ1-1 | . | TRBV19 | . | TGTGCCAGTAGTACCCCCTTCACCGGGCTGGGTGAAGCTTTCTTT | CASSTPFTGLGEAFF
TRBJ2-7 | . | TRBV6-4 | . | TGTGCCAGCAGCACTTGGGCGGGACAGAAGCAGTACTTC | CASSTWAGQKQYF
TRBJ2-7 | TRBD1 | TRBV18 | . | TGTGCCAGCTCACCGACAGGGGTTTCCTACGAGCAGTACTTC | CASSPTGVSYEQYF
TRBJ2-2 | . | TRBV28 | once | TGTGCCAGCAGGAAACAGGGATCGAACACCGGGGAGCTGTTTTTT | CASRKQGSNTGELFF
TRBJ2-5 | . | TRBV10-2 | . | TGCGCCAGCGGGGACTTCGCCCAGTACTTC | CASGDFAQYF
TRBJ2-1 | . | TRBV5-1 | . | TGCGCCAGCAGCTTGGAGCCCCGGGCGGGACAGTCGAAGTTCTTC | CASSLEPRAGQSKFF
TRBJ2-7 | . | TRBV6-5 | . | TGTGCCAGCAGTTACCAGGAAGGCCGGCTTGAGCAGTACTTC | CASSYQEGRLEQYF
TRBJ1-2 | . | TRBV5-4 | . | TGTGCCAGCAGGTCCGGCGGGGGGACTAACTATGGCTACACCTTC | CASRSGGGTNYGYTF
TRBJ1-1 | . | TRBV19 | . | TGTGCCAGCGTATTGGGGGAGTTCAGTCCAAACACTGAAGCTTTCTTT | CASVLGEFSPNTEAFF
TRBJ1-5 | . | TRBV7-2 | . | TGTGCCAGCAGCTCCGAGTATAGCAATCAGCCCCAGCATTTT | CASSSEYSNQPQHF
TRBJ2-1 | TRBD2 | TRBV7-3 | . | TGTGCCAGCAGCCCTCCGGGACTAGCGATGAATGAGCAGTTCTTC | CASSPPGLAMNEQFF
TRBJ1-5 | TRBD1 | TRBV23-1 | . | TGCGCCAGCAGTCGCCCGCGACAGGGGACGAATCAGCCCCAGCATTTT | CASSRPRQGTNQPQHF
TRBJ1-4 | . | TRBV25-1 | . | TGTGCCAGCAGTGAATATGGGGGGTATGGGAATAGACTGTTTTTT | CASSEYGGYGNRLFF
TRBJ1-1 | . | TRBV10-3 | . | TGTGCCATCAGTGAAGGTGGCCAGGTGGGTGAAGCTTTCTTT | CAISEGGQVGEAFF
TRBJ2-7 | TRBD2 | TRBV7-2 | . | TGTGCCAGCAGCTTAGATAGTTCTAGCGGAGGCTACGAGCAGTACTTC | CASSLDSSSGGYEQYF
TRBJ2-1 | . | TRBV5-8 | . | TGTGCCAGCAGCTTGGGGCAGGTCTCCTACAATGAGCAGTTCTTC | CASSLGQVSYNEQFF
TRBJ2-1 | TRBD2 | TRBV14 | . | TGTGCCAGCAGCCCTCTAGCGGGGCAAAACAATGAGCAGTTCTTC | CASSPLAGQNNEQFF
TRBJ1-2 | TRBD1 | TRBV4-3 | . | TGCGCCAGCAGCCAAGTAGGGGGCAATGGCTACACCTTC | CASSQVGGNGYTF
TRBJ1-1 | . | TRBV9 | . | TGTGCCAGCAGCGTGACGTCCATGAACACTGAAGCTTTCTTT | CASSVTSMNTEAFF
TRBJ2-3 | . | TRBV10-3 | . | TGTGCCATCAGGGCGGAAACTAGCACAGATACGCAGTATTTT | CAIRAETSTDTQYF
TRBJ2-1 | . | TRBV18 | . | TGTGCCAGCTCACCACCTACAGGAGGCTACAATGAGCAGTTCTTC | CASSPPTGGYNEQFF
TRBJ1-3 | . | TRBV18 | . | TGTGCCAGCTCTTCTGAGAGCTCTGGAAACACCATATATTTT | CASSSESSGNTIYF
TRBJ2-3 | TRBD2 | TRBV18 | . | TGTGCCAGCTCACCACGTCAAGATAGCGGGAGGTTACCCGGTTGGGATACGCAGTATTTT | CASSPRQDSGRLPGWDTQYF
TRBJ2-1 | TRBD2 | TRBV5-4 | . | TGTGCCAGCAGCTGGACTAGCGGACAGAACAATGAGCAGTTCTTC | CASSWTSGQNNEQFF
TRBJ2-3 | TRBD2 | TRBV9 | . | TGTGCCAGCACCCCCCGGGGACTAGCGGGAGGCACAGATACGCAGTATTTT | CASTPRGLAGGTDTQYF
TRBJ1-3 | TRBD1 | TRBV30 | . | TGTGCCTGGAGCCGGACAGGGTCTGGAAACACCATATATTTT | CAWSRTGSGNTIYF
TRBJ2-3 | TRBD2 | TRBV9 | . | TGTGCCAGCAGCGTTGAGGGTACTAGCGGGAGTTCAGATACGCAGTATTTT | CASSVEGTSGSSDTQYF
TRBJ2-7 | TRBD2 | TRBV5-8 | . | TGTGCCAGCAGCGCCGGGACTAGCGTTGGGTACGAGCAGTACTTC | CASSAGTSVGYEQYF
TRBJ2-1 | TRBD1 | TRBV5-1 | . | TGCGCCAGCACTAGTCAGGGGGCAGGGAATGAGCAGTTCTTC | CASTSQGAGNEQFF
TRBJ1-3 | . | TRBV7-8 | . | TGTGCCAGCAGCTTAAAAAATCCGGTCACCCTCTCTGGAAACACCATATATTTT | CASSLKNPVTLSGNTIYF
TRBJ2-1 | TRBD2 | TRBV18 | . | TGTGCCAGCTCACCGGATGGGACTAGCGGGAGTCGCTTTGGTGAGCAGTTCTTC | CASSPDGTSGSRFGEQFF